The T cell receptor beta chain described here comes from a study of metastatic and nonmetastatic thyroid tumors (dated by TCRdb to the early 2020s). For the wider study: Repertoires from peripheral blood and from tumor or nodule tissue samples of malignant and benign thyroid patients were compared. Paper-wide results and their limitations: In both blood and tumor samples, TCR beta diversity was reported to be significantly higher in malignant tumors than in benign nodules.

No treatment had been received by any patient before thyroid surgery. Using T-cell receptor beta sequencing, the study looked back at clinical samples from patients collected from about 2011 to 2018. The germline ends are 18 bases apart after V is trimmed by 2 bases and J by 7 bases. The CDR3 has 15 amino acids, counting the end cysteine and phenylalanine. Here the CDR3 DNA is all that survives: 45 bases in frame from base 1. CDR1 and CDR2 were assigned from the germline V gene (reference sequence) as GTSNPN and SVGIG. Library method: PCR. The data were produced on an Illumina HiSeq 4000. High-throughput sequencing was used to profile the CDR3 region of the TCR beta-chain in every patient. Concerning the study's data processing: CDR3 differences across clinicopathological groups were used to build a classifier for discriminating distant-metastatic papillary thyroid cancer patients. The Shannon index was used to measure repertoire diversity, and the Morisita-Horn index was used to measure how similar tumor and blood repertoires were. TCRdb reprocessing: public reads trimmed at Q25 with fastp, clones called with MiXCR, in-frame beta chains kept. V and J calls and clone size were set by TCRdb, not the authors. The sample data list 15,000 to 20,000 clones, and about 31% of these were observed just once. The ten largest make up more than 20% of the sample.

This clone was found many times. The antigen it recognizes is unknown. No base quality values were provided; no much bigger clone lies one nucleotide off. The sample consisted of adjacent normal tissue. The TCR comes from a female donor with papillary thyroid cancer or a benign thyroid nodule (not recorded which). Some clones in this sample may be carry-over from other donors' samples. The chain uses TRBV30 and TRBJ2-1; the D segment could be TRBD2, given 6 matching bases. The CDR3 region has the sequence CAWSPAGILLNEQFF. In nucleotide form, the sequence is TGTGCCTGGAGTCCGGCGGGGATCCTTCTAAATGAGCAGTTCTTC.